This T cell receptor (beta chain) was recorded in a study of cytomegalovirus exposure and HLA in healthy donors. Germline-derived CDR1 and CDR2 are MNHEY and SMNVEV (reference sequence). The CDR3 is 16 amino acids. Regarding this clone: One end of the junction is discordant with germline, which a read error may explain.

The PCR had 60 Vbeta and 13 Jbeta primers. Data came from immunoSEQ multiplex PCR; TCRdb stores just in-frame clones and leaves some out. The data hold some 170,000 clones, with around three quarters observed a single time. V is TRBV27 and J is TRBJ1-2; 9 bases fit TRBD1. Specimen: PBMCs. This receptor was obtained from a woman aged 25 to 45 in good health and CMV-seronegative. This CDR3 reads CASSFHRTGVRGGYPF. The CDR3 bases are TGTGCCAGCAGTTTCCACAGGACAGGGGTAAGAGGAGGCTACCCCTTC.